This record concerns one T cell receptor (beta chain) sequence. Its antigen is still unknown. Given the absence of the conserved phenylalanine or tryptophan at the CDR3 end, a read error is likely. This sample was taken from a study of tumor and adjacent non-tumor tissue in lung cancer. Study details: Stage I to III disease affected 9 to 10 men and roughly 5 women aged about 30 to 76. Samples averaged around 4 million productive TCRbeta reads each. The study's findings and limits: Normal lung showed higher cumulative top 100 clone frequency than tumor. Tumor tissue had significantly higher TCR diversity than normal lung.

This sample's RNA came from whole unsorted tissue. More than 3 cm separated this lung sample from the edge of the tumor. Germline lookup yields CDR1 MNHEY and CDR2 SVGAGI. The CDR3 contains 14 residues. TCRbeta libraries were built with three rounds of nested PCR, modified from ARM-PCR. TCRdb re-analysed the multiplex PCR reads in MiXCR, keeping a single row per CDR3 protein. The sample holds about 100,000 distinct CDR3 sequences, roughly two thirds seen once. Sequencing input: distant non-tumor lung tissue. The V call is TRBV6-5, the J call TRBJ2-3; 8 bases agree with TRBD2. The sequence derives from a man aged 30 to 45 with non-small cell lung cancer. The CDR3 here is CTSSYGTRADTQYL. CDR3 bases: TGTACCAGCAGTTACGGGACTAGGGCAGATACGCAGTATCTT.